The sequence of this TCR beta chain was determined in a study of T cell responses to AZD1222 COVID-19 vaccine. Profiled with immunoSEQ multiplex PCR; TCRdb holds only in-frame clones, not every one. The sample holds about 140,000 clones; roughly 93% are singletons and the top ten take 9.3%. This clone was recorded once. CDR3 length equals 12 residues. V was shortened by 3 bases and J by 7 bases, with 9 bases between the two germline ends. This sequence was found in an adult who received the AZD1222 COVID-19 vaccine. The sequencing used peripheral blood, collected 28 days after the second AZD1222 dose. The V and J genes are TRBV12-3 or TRBV12-4 and TRBJ1-2; no reliable D call. CDR3 sequence: CASSFSGVGYTF. The DNA of the CDR3 is TGTGCCAGCAGTTTTTCTGGGGTTGGCTACACCTTC.